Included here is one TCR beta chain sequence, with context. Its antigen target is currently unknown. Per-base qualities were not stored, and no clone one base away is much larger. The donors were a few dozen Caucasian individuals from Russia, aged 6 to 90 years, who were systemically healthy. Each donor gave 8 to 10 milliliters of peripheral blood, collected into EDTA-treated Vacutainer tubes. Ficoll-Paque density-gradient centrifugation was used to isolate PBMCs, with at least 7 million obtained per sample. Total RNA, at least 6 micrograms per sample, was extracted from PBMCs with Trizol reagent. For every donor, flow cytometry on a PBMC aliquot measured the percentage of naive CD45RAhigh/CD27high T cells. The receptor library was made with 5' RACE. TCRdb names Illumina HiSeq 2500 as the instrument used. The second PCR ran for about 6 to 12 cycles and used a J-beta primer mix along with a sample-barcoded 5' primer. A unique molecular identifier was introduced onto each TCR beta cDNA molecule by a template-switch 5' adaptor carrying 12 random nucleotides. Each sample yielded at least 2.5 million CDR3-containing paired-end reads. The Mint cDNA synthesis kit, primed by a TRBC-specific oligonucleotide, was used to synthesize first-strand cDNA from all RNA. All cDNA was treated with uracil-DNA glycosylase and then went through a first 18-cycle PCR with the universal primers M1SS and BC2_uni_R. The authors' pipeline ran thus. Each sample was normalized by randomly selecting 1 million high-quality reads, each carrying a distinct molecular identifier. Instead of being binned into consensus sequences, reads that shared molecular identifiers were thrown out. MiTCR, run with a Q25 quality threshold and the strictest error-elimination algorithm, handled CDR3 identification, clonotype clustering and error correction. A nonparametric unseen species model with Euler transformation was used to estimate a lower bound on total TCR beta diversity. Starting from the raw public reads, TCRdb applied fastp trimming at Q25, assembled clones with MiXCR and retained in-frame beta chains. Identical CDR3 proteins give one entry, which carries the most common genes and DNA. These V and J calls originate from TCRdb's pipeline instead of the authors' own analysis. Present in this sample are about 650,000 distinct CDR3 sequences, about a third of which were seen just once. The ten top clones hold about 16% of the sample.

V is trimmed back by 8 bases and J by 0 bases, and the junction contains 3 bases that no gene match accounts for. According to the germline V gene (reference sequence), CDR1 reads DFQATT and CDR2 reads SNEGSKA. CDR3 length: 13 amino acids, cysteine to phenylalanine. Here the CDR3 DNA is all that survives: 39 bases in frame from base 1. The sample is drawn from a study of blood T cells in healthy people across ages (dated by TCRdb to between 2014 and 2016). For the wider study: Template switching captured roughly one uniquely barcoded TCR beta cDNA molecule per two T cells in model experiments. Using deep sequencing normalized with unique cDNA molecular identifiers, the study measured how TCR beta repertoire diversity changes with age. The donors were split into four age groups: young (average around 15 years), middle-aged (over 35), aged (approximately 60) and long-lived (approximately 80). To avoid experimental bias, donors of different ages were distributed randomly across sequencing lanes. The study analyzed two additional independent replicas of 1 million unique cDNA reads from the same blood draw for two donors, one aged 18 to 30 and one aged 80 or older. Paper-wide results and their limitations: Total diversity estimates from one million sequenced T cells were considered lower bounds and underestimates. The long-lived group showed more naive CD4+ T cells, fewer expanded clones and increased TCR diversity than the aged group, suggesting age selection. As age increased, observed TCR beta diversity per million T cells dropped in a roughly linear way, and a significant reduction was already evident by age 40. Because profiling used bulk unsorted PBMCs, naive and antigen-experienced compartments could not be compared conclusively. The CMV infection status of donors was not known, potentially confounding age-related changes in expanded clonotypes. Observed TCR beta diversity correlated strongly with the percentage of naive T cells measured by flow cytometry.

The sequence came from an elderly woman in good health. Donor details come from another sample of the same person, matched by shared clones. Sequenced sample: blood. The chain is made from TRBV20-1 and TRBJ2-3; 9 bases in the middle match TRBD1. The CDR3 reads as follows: CSTDRGSTDTQYF. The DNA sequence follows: TGCAGTACGGACAGGGGAAGCACAGATACGCAGTATTTT.